The 6 T cell receptor beta chains below come from one sample, sequenced in a study of Ad26.COV2.S vaccination and SARS-CoV-2 variants. Here immunoSEQ multiplex PCR was the method, and the copy in TCRdb shows in-frame clones only, minus some. The table has 380,000 or so clones, about 80% seen once. Treatment in this sample: about 20 received Ad26.COV2.S at low or high dose, single or two shots; about five received placebo; per-sample allocation not given. Material that was analyzed had been drawn on day 63 after the first vaccine or placebo injection. The specimen comprised peripheral blood, sampled in a trial of Ad26.COV2.S vaccine versus placebo. These receptors came from a person between 18 and 59 years old who received the Ad26.COV2.S COVID-19 vaccine or a placebo.

The rearrangement uses TRBV18 and TRBJ2-5; D is perhaps TRBD1 or TRBD2 (6 bases each). Germline CDR1 and CDR2: KGHSH and LQKENI. V dropped 5 bases and J dropped 3 bases, with 16 bases sitting between them. This CDR3 comprises 15 residues. The CDR3 region has the DNA TGTGCCAGCTCAGGACTACAGGGATACAAAGAGACCCAGTACTTC. Translation gives CASSGLQGYKETQYF.

This clone was counted a single time. The V and J genes are TRBV6-1 and TRBJ1-2, with 9 bases fitting TRBD1. V lost 2 bases, J lost 4 bases, and 8 bases stayed unmatched. This CDR3 contains 16 residues. Germline V gives CDR1 MNHNS, CDR2 SASEGT. The CDR3 DNA reads as TGTGCCAGCAGTGAATCGGGGACAGGGATTTCCTATGGCTACACCTTC. It translates to CASSESGTGISYGYTF.

The chain has TRBV27 and TRBJ1-3; tentative D call: TRBD1 (6 bases). CDR1 and CDR2 from the germline V gene are MNHEY and SMNVEV (reference sequence). V shed 2 bases and J shed 0 bases, with 11 bases lying between them. The CDR3 has 16 residues. CDR3: CASSLIGQTSGNTIYF. DNA for the CDR3: TGTGCCAGCAGTTTAATCGGACAGACCTCTGGAAACACCATATATTTT.

The rearrangement uses TRBV29-1 and TRBJ2-3, with D tentatively TRBD2 (5 bases). This CDR3 comprises 13 residues. Germline-derived CDR1 and CDR2 are SQVTM and ANQGSEA. V lost 3 bases and J lost 4, with 11 bases in between. This chain's CDR3 is CSVDFASPDTQYF. The CDR3 DNA reads as TGCAGCGTTGATTTCGCTAGCCCAGATACGCAGTATTTT.

The V call is TRBV2, the J call TRBJ2-4, with 8 bases lining up with TRBD2. The CDR3 consists of 14 residues. Germline V gives CDR1 SNHLY, CDR2 FYNNEI. V was pared by 6 bases and J by 4 bases, with 5 bases of the junction left unmatched. The CDR3 nucleotides are TGTGCCAGCAGGCAGACTAGCGTTAAAAACATTCAGTACTTC. Amino acids: CASRQTSVKNIQYF.

As DNA, the CDR3 is TGTGCCAGCAGTTTAACAGGCGTGCGGGGCTACACCTTC. Its translation: CASSLTGVRGYTF. The chain couples TRBV27 to TRBJ1-2; weak D call: TRBD1 (5 bases). Germline V gene lookup returns CDR1 MNHEY and CDR2 SMNVEV (reference sequence). V lost 2 bases and J 8 bases, leaving 12 bases between the germline ends. This CDR3 comprises 13 residues.